This T cell receptor (beta chain) was sequenced during a study of cytomegalovirus exposure and HLA in healthy donors. The data were produced by immunoSEQ multiplex PCR, yet TCRdb's version contains in-frame clones alone and is incomplete. The table lists about 75,000 clones, about 82% of them singletons. Study observations and caveats: Among TCR beta chains, those listed as cytomegalovirus-associated numbered 164.

Germline CDR1 SGHRS, CDR2 YFSETQ. Unmatched junction bases numbered 8, after V lost 4 bases and J lost 4 bases. The CDR3 is 16 amino acids. As concerns this clone: Its antigen is not known.

The origin of this receptor is a young man in good health and CMV-seronegative. The sequenced sample was PBMCs. V usage is TRBV5-1 and J usage is TRBJ1-6, with 7 bases fitting TRBD1. CDR3 sequence reads: CASSLGTVRYNSPLHF. The CDR3 DNA is TGCGCCAGCAGCCTTGGGACAGTCAGATATAATTCACCCCTCCACTTT. The whole variable domain, remainder taken from reference TRBV5-1 and TRBJ1-6, is KAGVTQTPRYLIKTRGQQVTLSCSPISGHRSVSWYQQTPGQGLQFLFEYFSETQRNKGNFPGRFSGRQFSNSRSEMNVSTLELGDSALYLCASSLGTVRYNSPLHFGNGTRLTVT.